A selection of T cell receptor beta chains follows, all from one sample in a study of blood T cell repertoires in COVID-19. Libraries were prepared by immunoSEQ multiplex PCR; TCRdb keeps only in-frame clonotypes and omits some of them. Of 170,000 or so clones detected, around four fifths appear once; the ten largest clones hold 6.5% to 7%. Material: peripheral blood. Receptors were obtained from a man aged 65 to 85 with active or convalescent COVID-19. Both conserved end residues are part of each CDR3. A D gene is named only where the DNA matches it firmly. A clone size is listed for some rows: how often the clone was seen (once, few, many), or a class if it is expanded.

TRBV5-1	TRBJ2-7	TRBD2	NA	TGCGCCAGCAGCTCCTTTAGCGGGAGGGCCGCCGAGCAGTACTTC	CASSSFSGRAAEQYF
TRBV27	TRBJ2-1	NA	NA	TGTGCCAGCAGTTTTAGGGACAACTCAAGGCTGTTCTTC	CASSFRDNSRLFF
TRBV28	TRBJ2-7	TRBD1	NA	TGTGCCAGCAGTTTAATGGGGACAGGGGGCTACGAGCAGTACTTC	CASSLMGTGGYEQYF
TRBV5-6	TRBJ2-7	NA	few	TGTGCCAGCAGCTCTCGACAGGCTAGTCGCGAGCAGTACTTC	CASSSRQASREQYF
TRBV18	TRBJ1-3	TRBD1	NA	TGTGCCAGCTCACCTTTGACAGGGTCTGATGGAAACACCATATATTTT	CASSPLTGSDGNTIYF
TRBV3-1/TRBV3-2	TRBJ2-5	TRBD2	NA	TGTGCCAGCAGCCAAAACCAGGGAGGGGTCAGAGAGACCCAGTACTTC	CASSQNQGGVRETQYF
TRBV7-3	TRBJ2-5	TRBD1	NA	TGTGCCAGCAGCCCGACAGGGTCAGAGACCCAGTACTTC	CASSPTGSETQYF
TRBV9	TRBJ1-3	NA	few	TGTGCCAGCAGCGTAGAAGGTGGGGGCGGTTACACCATATATTTT	CASSVEGGGGYTIYF
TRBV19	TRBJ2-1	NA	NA	TGTGCCAGTAAGAGGGAAAGTCCCTACAATGAGCAGTTCTTC	CASKRESPYNEQFF
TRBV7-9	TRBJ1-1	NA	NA	TGTGCCAGCAGCTCAGCGGGCCTTCGGAACACTGAAGCTTTCTTT	CASSSAGLRNTEAFF
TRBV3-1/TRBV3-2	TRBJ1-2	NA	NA	TGTGCCAGCAGCCAATATCGCGGGGGCTCTAACTATGGCTACACCTTC	CASSQYRGGSNYGYTF
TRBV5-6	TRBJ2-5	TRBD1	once	TGTGCCAGCAGCCCCCGGGACAGGGGTGAGACCCAGTACTTC	CASSPRDRGETQYF
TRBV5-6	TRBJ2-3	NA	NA	TGTGCCAGCAGCTTGCCCGGGGCAGATACGCAGTATTTT	CASSLPGADTQYF
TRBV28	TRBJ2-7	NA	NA	TGTGCCAGCAGTTTTCGGCAGGTGAAGTACGAGCAGTACTTC	CASSFRQVKYEQYF
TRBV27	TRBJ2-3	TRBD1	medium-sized	TGTGCCAGCAGTTTCAGTACCGGGACAGGGGCCGTCACAGATACGCAGTATTTT	CASSFSTGTGAVTDTQYF
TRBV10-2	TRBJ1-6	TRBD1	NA	TGCGCCAGCAGTGGACAGGGGTATAATTCACCCCTCCACTTT	CASSGQGYNSPLHF
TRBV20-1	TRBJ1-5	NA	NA	TGCAGTGCTAGTAACGCGGGGCAGCCCCAGCATTTT	CSASNAGQPQHF
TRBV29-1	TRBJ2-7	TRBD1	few	TGCAGCGCTGGAACCGGGACAGGGGGGGAGCAGTACTTC	CSAGTGTGGEQYF
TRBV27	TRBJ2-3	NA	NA	TGTGCCAGCACCAGTTGGGGCCTCAGCACAGATACGCAGTATTTT	CASTSWGLSTDTQYF
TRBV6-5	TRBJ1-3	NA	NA	TGTGCCAGCAGCGCGCACACCCCGGAGAGAAACACCATATATTTT	CASSAHTPERNTIYF
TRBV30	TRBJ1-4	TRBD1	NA	TGTGCCTGGACCCGGGGGACAGGGTATGAAAAACTGTTTTTT	CAWTRGTGYEKLFF
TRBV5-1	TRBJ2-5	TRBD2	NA	TGCGCCAGCAGCTTGACGGGGGGTCTTGGAGAGACCCAGTACTTC	CASSLTGGLGETQYF
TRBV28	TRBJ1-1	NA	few	TGTGCCAGCAGAATACAGGGATTAACTGAAGCTTTCTTT	CASRIQGLTEAFF
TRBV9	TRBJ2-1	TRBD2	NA	TGTGCCAGCAGCGTGAGCGGGAGTGTCGGCAATGAGCAGTTCTTC	CASSVSGSVGNEQFF
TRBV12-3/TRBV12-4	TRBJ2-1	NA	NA	TGTGCCAGCAGTTTCAGGACAGACAATGAGCAGTTCTTC	CASSFRTDNEQFF
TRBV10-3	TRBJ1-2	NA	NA	TGTGCCATCAGCCCGACGGGACACGCTGATTATGGCTACACCTTC	CAISPTGHADYGYTF
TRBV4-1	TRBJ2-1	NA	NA	TGCGCCAGCAGCCAGGTCAACAGCGGTCCCTACAATGAGCAGTTCTTC	CASSQVNSGPYNEQFF
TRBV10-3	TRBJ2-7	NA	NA	TGTGCCACACAGGGTCAGTCCTACGAGCAGTACTTC	CATQGQSYEQYF
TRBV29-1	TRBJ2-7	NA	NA	TGCAGCGCTTACAGCGGGTCGGGCGAGCAGTACTTC	CSAYSGSGEQYF
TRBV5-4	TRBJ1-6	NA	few	TGTGCCAGCAGCTTGGCGCGGGGTTTAGATTCACCCCTCCACTTT	CASSLARGLDSPLHF
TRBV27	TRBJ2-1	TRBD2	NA	TGTGCCAGCAGTTTAATACTAGCGGGACCTGAGAATGAGCAGTTCTTC	CASSLILAGPENEQFF
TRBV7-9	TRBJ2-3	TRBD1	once	TGTGCCAGCAGCCGGACAGGGAGTGGCACAGATACGCAGTATTTT	CASSRTGSGTDTQYF
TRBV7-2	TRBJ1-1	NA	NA	TGTGCCAGCAGCTTAGAGGACTGGGTAGCTTTCTTT	CASSLEDWVAFF
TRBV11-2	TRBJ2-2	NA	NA	TGTGCCAGCAGCTTACGGCTAGCTACCGGGGAGCTGTTTTTT	CASSLRLATGELFF
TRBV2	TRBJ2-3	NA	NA	TGTGCCAGCAGTGGGACACCGGTTCGAGATACGCAGTATTTT	CASSGTPVRDTQYF